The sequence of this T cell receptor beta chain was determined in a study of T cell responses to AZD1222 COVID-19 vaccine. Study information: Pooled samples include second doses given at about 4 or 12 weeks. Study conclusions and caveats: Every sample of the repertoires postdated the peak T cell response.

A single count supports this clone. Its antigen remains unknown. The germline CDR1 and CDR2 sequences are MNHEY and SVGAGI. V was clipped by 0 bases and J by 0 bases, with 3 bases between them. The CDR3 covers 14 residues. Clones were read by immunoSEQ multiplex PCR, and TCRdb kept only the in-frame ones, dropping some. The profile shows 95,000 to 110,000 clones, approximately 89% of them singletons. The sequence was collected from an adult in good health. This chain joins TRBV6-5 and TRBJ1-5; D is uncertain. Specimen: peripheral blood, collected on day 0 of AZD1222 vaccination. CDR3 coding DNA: TGTGCCAGCAGTTACTCGTATAGCAATCAGCCCCAGCATTTT. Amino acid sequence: CASSYSYSNQPQHF.